Below, 2 T cell receptor beta chains from the same sample are listed, as sequenced in a study of T-cell reconstitution after alpha-beta-depleted transplantation in children. Using unique molecular identifiers, the investigators prepared the TCRbeta library. Via MiXCR, TCRdb re-called the PCR reads, giving one row per CDR3 protein. Of a few hundred thousand distinct CDR3 sequences detected, approximately 11% appear once; the ten largest clones hold roughly 30%. The sequenced sample was PBMCs, obtained before TCRalphabeta/CD19-depleted stem cell transplant. The receptors were gathered from a child in the first two years of life with acute myeloid leukemia, due to receive a stem cell transplant.

The rearrangement joins TRBV5-6 to TRBJ2-7, with 7 bases fitting TRBD1. J gave up 6 bases and V 0 bases, and 6 bases lay outside the gene matches. Looked up from germline, CDR1 is SGHDT and CDR2 is YYEEEE. This CDR3 contains 14 residues. CDR3 amino acids: CASSLVETGIEQYF. CDR3 nucleotide sequence: TGTGCCAGCAGCTTGGTCGAGACAGGGATCGAGCAGTACTTC.

This clonotype was detected ten times or more. The chain joins TRBV7-2 to TRBJ2-3; no clear D. The V end was cut by 0 bases, the J end by 5 bases, with 6 bases between. Germline CDR1 reads SGHTA; CDR2 reads FQGNSA. There are 13 residues in the CDR3. The CDR3 DNA reads as TGTGCCAGCAGCTTAGCGCACAGAGATACGCAGTATTTT. Translated: CASSLAHRDTQYF.